A single sample gave rise to the 17 T cell receptor beta chains below, sequenced in a study of T cells after yellow fever vaccination. In TCRdb, the 5' RACE reads were re-called with MiXCR into one record per CDR3 protein. This sample yields roughly 500,000 distinct CDR3 sequences, of which about a fifth are seen a single time; roughly an eighth belongs to the top ten. The source was PBMCs, collected 15 days after the yellow fever booster vaccination. The source is a man aged 25-45 years who received the YFV17D yellow fever vaccine.

This clonotype was picked up one time. The J gene is TRBJ1-5, the V gene TRBV24-1; D ambiguous. This CDR3 contains 10 residues. Trimming shortened V by 6 bases and J by 11 bases, and 7 bases separated the two germline ends. CDR1 KGHDR and CDR2 SFDVKD come from the germline V gene. The CDR3 here is CATSMKSQHF. As DNA, the CDR3 is TGTGCCACCAGTATGAAGTCCCAGCATTTT.

The chain carries TRBV4-3 and TRBJ2-3; D is ambiguous. With 0 bases removed from V and 2 bases from J, the gap between germline ends came to 3 bases. In germline, CDR1 is LGHNA, CDR2 YSLEER. The CDR3 totals 13 residues. In DNA form, the CDR3 reads TGCGCCAGCAGCCAAGATATCACAGATACGCAGTATTTT. As protein: CASSQDITDTQYF.

This clonotype was recorded a few times. The rearrangement uses TRBV15 and TRBJ2-7; D not resolved. This CDR3 is built from 11 residues. The V gene lost 0 bases and the J gene lost 5 bases, with 2 bases spanning the gap. Germline CDR1 is LNHNV and CDR2 is YYDKDF (reference sequence). The CDR3 DNA reads TGTGCCACCAGCAGAGACGACGAGCAGTACTTC. Encoded protein: CATSRDDEQYF. Together with reference TRBV15 and TRBJ2-7, the CDR3 gives the full variable domain: DAMVIQNPRYQVTQFGKPVTLSCSQTLNHNVMYWYQQKSSQAPKLLFHYYDKDFNNEADTPDNFQSRRPNTSFCFLDIRSPGLGDTAMYLCATSRDDEQYFGPGTRLTVT.

This clonotype was counted a few times. V and J are TRBV5-5 and TRBJ2-3; D perhaps matches TRBD2 (5 bases). The CDR3 is made up of 13 amino acids. The germline gives CDR1 SGHKS, CDR2 YYEKEE (reference sequence). Trimming cost V 4 bases and J 6 bases, with 12 bases left between them. CDR3 sequence reads: CASSQHGGDTQYF. The CDR3 region has the DNA TGTGCCAGCAGCCAACATGGCGGGGATACGCAGTATTTT.

The chain is built from TRBV4-3 and TRBJ1-4, with D uncertain. This CDR3 has 16 amino acids. Trimming took 0 bases from V and 6 from J, leaving 14 bases between them. CDR1 LGHNA and CDR2 YSLEER come from the germline V gene. Here the CDR3 reads CASSQERWVGDEKLFF. The CDR3 nucleotides read TGCGCCAGCAGCCAAGAACGCTGGGTCGGGGATGAAAAACTGTTTTTT.

This rearrangement joins TRBV4-3 to TRBJ2-7; TRBD1 matches at 9 bases. V lost 4 bases to trimming and J lost 1 base; unmatched junction nucleotides: 8. CDR1 is LGHNA, CDR2 YSLEER, per germline. The CDR3 has 16 residues. The CDR3: CASSLAYGQGSYEQYF. The CDR3 DNA sequence: TGCGCCAGCAGCCTAGCATACGGACAGGGGTCCTACGAGCAGTACTTC.

This clonotype showed up just a few times. The gene calls are TRBV7-2 and TRBJ2-7; possibly TRBD1 for D (6 bases). Trimming pared 5 bases from V and 7 bases from J, leaving 27 bases between. The CDR3 contains 17 residues. Looked up from germline, CDR1 is SGHTA and CDR2 is FQGNSA. Here the CDR3 DNA reads TGTGCCAGCAGCCGCCGACAGGCGACGTTATCCGGGAATGAGCAGTACTTC. Protein sequence: CASSRRQATLSGNEQYF. The whole variable domain, filled in from reference TRBV7-2 and TRBJ2-7, reads GAGVSQSPSNKVTEKGKDVELRCDPISGHTALYWYRQSLGQGLEFLIYFQGNSAPDKSGLPSDRFSAERTGGSVSTLTIQRTQQEDSAVYLCASSRRQATLSGNEQYFGPGTRLTVT.

This chain connects TRBV3-1 to TRBJ2-5; 13 bases align to TRBD2. The V segment lost 0 bases and the J segment 2 bases; nucleotides outside the gene matches: 3. The CDR3 extends over 17 amino acids. Germline V CDR1 and CDR2: LGHDT, YNNKEL (reference sequence). The CDR3 DNA reads TGTGCCAGCAGCCAAGAAGGACTAGCGGGGGCTCAAGAGACCCAGTACTTC. Translation: CASSQEGLAGAQETQYF.

This chain uses TRBV6-5 with TRBJ2-5; D gene uncertain. The CDR3 has 14 amino acids. Germline V gives CDR1 MNHEY, CDR2 SVGAGI. Between the trimmed V and J ends, which lost 2 bases and 1 base, there was a span of 8 bases. This CDR3 reads CASSYTHSQETQYF. The CDR3 DNA is TGTGCCAGCAGTTACACCCACTCCCAAGAGACCCAGTACTTC.

The V call is TRBV7-6, the J call TRBJ2-7; 8 positions match TRBD2. With V trimmed by 0 bases and J by 6 bases, 13 bases remained unmatched. CDR3 length: 17 residues. In germline, CDR1 is SGHVS, CDR2 FNYEAQ. CDR3 region: CASSLAGGTRGVSEQYF. The CDR3 bases are TGTGCCAGCAGCTTAGCGGGCGGGACTAGAGGCGTCAGCGAGCAGTACTTC.

The CDR3 bases are TGTGCCAGCAGCTTAGGGACAGGGGTGTCGTACGAGCAGTACTTC. As protein: CASSLGTGVSYEQYF. The rearrangement joins TRBV7-3 to TRBJ2-7; 10 nucleotides agree with TRBD1. Germline assignment: CDR1 SGHTA and CDR2 FQGTGA. This CDR3 is 15 amino acids long. Unmatched junction bases numbered 5, after V lost 2 bases and J lost 4 bases.

This clonotype was seen only a few times. The gene calls are TRBV20-1 and TRBJ2-7, with D perhaps being TRBD1 or TRBD2 (5 bases each). Trimming stripped 3 bases from V and 2 bases from J, with 11 bases between. CDR1 and CDR2 (germline): DFQATT, SNEGSKA (reference sequence). The CDR3 is 13 amino acids. In DNA, the CDR3 is TGCAGTGCTAGGAGGGACGATCCCTACGAGCAGTACTTC. Protein: CSARRDDPYEQYF.

This chain connects TRBV19 to TRBJ1-2; D unclear. The CDR3 runs to 11 residues. The V end was cut by 9 bases, the J end by 5 bases, with 10 bases between. CDR1 and CDR2 from the germline V gene are LNHDA and SQIVND (reference sequence). CDR3 bases: TGTGCCAGCCGAAGTCCGTATGGCTACACCTTC. Protein sequence: CASRSPYGYTF. Supplemented by reference TRBV19 and TRBJ1-2, the full variable domain reads DGGITQSPKYLFRKEGQNVTLSCEQNLNHDAMYWYRQDPGQGLRLIYYSQIVNDFQKGDIAEGYSVSREKKESFPLTVTSAQKNPTAFYLCASRSPYGYTFGSGTRLTVV.

The CDR3 spells CASSALAGGPGEQYF. CDR3 nucleotides: TGCGCCAGCAGCGCTCTGGCGGGAGGGCCAGGGGAGCAGTACTTC. V is TRBV4-3 and J is TRBJ2-7, with 9 bases identical to TRBD2. V lost 5 bases and J lost 7; bases outside the gene matches: 12. This CDR3 region has 15 residues. Germline V gene data show CDR1 as LGHNA and CDR2 as YSLEER.

About this clonotype itself: This may be a read error, as it is one base from a much larger clone. The chain is built from TRBV7-2 and TRBJ2-5; D gene unclear. This CDR3 comprises 11 residues. Trimming cost V 5 bases and J 3 bases, with 4 bases left between them. The germline gives CDR1 SGHTA, CDR2 FQGNSA. The CDR3 DNA reads as TGTGCCAGCAGCAACAAAGAGACCCAGTACTTC. It is translated as CASSNKETQYF. The full variable domain, in which reference TRBV7-2 and TRBJ2-5 provide the parts outside the CDR3, is GAGVSQSPSNKVTEKGKDVELRCDPISGHTALYWYRQSLGQGLEFLIYFQGNSAPDKSGLPSDRFSAERTGGSVSTLTIQRTQQEDSAVYLCASSNKETQYFGPGTRLLVL.

In this sample, this clonotype turned up a few times. J is TRBJ2-2 and V is TRBV20-1; a weak D match, TRBD1 (5 bases). Germline V CDR1 and CDR2: DFQATT, SNEGSKA (reference sequence). The CDR3 loop spans 16 amino acids. The germline V and J ends were trimmed by 7 bases and 2 bases, with 20 bases remaining between them. This CDR3 is CSVPDLGAENTGELFF. DNA of the CDR3: TGCAGTGTTCCGGATTTAGGGGCGGAAAACACCGGGGAGCTGTTTTTT.

This clonotype was detected a few times. The chain links TRBV5-1 to TRBJ2-3, with D maybe TRBD2 (6 bases). The germline V gene encodes CDR1 SGHRS and CDR2 YFSETQ. This CDR3 comprises 15 residues. V was shortened by 7 bases and J by 3 bases, with 18 bases between the two germline ends. Here the CDR3 DNA reads TGCGCCAGCCGCAAGGTCCAGGGAGGTACAGATACGCAGTATTTT. It is translated as CASRKVQGGTDTQYF.